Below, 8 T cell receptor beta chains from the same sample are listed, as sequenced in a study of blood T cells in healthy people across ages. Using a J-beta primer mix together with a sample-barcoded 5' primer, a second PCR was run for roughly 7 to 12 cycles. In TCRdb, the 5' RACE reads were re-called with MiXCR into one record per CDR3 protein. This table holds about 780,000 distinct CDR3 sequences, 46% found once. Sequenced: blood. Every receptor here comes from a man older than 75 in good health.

In nucleotides, the CDR3 is TGTGCCAGCAGTTACTCGCTAAGCACAGATACGCAGTATTTT. This gives the protein CASSYSLSTDTQYF. The chain recombines TRBV6-2 or TRBV6-3 with TRBJ2-3; no definite D call. The V end lost 0 bases, the J end lost 0 bases, and 4 bases lay between the germline ends. This CDR3 has 14 residues. CDR1 is MNHEY, CDR2 SVGEGT, per germline.

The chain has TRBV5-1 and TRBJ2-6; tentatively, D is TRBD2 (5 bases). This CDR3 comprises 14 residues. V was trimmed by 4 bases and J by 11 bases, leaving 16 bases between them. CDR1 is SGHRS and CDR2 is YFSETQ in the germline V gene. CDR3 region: CASSLGDILDVLTF. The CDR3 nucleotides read TGCGCCAGCAGCCTGGGAGATATATTGGACGTCCTGACTTTC.

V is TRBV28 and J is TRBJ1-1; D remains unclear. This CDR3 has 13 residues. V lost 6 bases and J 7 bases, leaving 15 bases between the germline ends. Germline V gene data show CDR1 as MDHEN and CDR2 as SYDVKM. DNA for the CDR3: TGTGCCAGCAGCTCGCGGTGGGTCCGTGAAGCTTTCTTT. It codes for CASSSRWVREAFF.

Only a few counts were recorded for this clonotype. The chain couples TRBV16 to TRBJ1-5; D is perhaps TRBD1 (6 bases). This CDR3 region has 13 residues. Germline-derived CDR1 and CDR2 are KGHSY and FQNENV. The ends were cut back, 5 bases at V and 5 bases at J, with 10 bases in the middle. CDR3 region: CASSGGGDQPQHF. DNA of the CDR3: TGTGCCAGCAGCGGAGGGGGAGATCAGCCCCAGCATTTT.

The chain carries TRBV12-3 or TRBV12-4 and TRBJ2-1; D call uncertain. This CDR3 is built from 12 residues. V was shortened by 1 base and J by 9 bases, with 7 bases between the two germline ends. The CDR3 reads CASSLGESEQFF. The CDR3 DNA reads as TGTGCCAGCAGTTTAGGGGAAAGTGAGCAGTTCTTC.

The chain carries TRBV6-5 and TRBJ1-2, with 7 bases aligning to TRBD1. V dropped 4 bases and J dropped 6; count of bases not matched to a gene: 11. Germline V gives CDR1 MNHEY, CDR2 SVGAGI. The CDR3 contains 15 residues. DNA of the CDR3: TGTGCCAGCAGTTCCTCAGACAGGGCCCTCCATGGCTACACCTTC. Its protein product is CASSSSDRALHGYTF.

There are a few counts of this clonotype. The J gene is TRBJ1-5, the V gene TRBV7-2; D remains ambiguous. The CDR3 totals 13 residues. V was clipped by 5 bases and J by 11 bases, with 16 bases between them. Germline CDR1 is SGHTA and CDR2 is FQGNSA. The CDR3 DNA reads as TGTGCCAGCAGCCTCCGCGTGGGCGCGGCCCAGCATTTT. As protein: CASSLRVGAAQHF.

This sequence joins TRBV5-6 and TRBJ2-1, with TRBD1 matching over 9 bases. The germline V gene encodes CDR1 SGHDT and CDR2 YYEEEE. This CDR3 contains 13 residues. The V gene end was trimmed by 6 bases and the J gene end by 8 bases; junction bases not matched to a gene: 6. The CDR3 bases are TGTGCCAGCATCGAGACAGGGGGATATGAGCAGTTCTTC. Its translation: CASIETGGYEQFF.